Shown below are 32 T cell receptor beta chains from a single sample sequenced in a study of beta chain features in type 1 diabetes. Study-level findings and limits: A moderate, significant TCRB CDR3 shortening appeared in type 1 diabetes across four CD4+ subsets.

Their recognized antigens are unknown. Sequenced material consisted of expressed TCRB transcripts (all of the isolated RNA was reverse transcribed). Data came from immunoSEQ multiplex PCR; TCRdb stores just in-frame clones and leaves some out. Found here are roughly 700,000 clones, about an eighth of them singletons; the top ten hold 0.022%. Sequencing was carried out using naive CD4+ T cells from blood. These TCRs come from a man aged 18-30 years with type 1 diabetes.

V usage is TRBV15 and J usage is TRBJ1-6, with 9 nucleotides matching TRBD1. This CDR3 is 14 amino acids long. Germline V gives CDR1 LNHNV, CDR2 YYDKDF (reference sequence). Trimming cost V 5 bases and J 9 bases; bases outside gene matches: 5. CDR3 coding DNA: TGTGCCACCAGCCAGGGACAGGGTGGTTCACCCCTCCACTTT. It codes for CATSQGQGGSPLHF.

This clone was counted between two and nine times. The V gene is TRBV28, the J gene TRBJ1-2; a weak D match, TRBD1 (6 bases). Trimming shortened V by 6 bases and J by 4 bases, and 9 bases separated the two germline ends. Germline V gives CDR1 MDHEN, CDR2 SYDVKM. This CDR3 spans 12 amino acids. The CDR3 coding sequence is TGTGCCAGCAGAACAGGGATCTATGGCTACACCTTC. This sequence encodes CASRTGIYGYTF.

This clone was found a few times. The rearrangement links TRBV14 to TRBJ2-1; 8 bases match TRBD1. Looked up from germline, CDR1 is SGHDN and CDR2 is FVKESK. The V and J ends lost 0 bases and 6 bases, in that order; junction bases with no gene match: 7. This CDR3 is built from 16 residues. CDR3 nucleotide sequence: TGTGCCAGCAGCCAAGATGGTAGGACAGGGATCAATGAGCAGTTCTTC. Protein product: CASSQDGRTGINEQFF.

The chain links TRBV9 to TRBJ1-2; TRBD1 might be the D (5 bases). V was pared by 6 bases and J by 4 bases, with 19 bases between. The CDR3 has 15 amino acids. CDR1 and CDR2 from the germline V gene are SGDLS and YYNGEE. CDR3: CASTPGGEAGYGYTF. CDR3 DNA: TGTGCCAGCACCCCGGGAGGGGAGGCGGGCTATGGCTACACCTTC.

This clone appeared a few times. V usage is TRBV5-1 and J usage is TRBJ2-4; weak D call: TRBD2 (7 bases). The CDR3 spans 17 residues. V lost 0 bases to trimming and J lost 0 bases, with 13 bases between them. Per the germline V gene, CDR1 is SGHRS and CDR2 is YFSETQ. The CDR3 DNA sequence: TGCGCCAGCAGCTTGGCCTCGGGGGGCCTAGCCAAAAACATTCAGTACTTC. Encoded protein: CASSLASGGLAKNIQYF.

V usage is TRBV6-1 and J usage is TRBJ2-1; 8 bases match TRBD1. The J segment lost 7 bases and the V segment lost 6 bases, leaving 11 bases of the junction unmatched. Per germline, CDR1 MNHNS and CDR2 SASEGT. CDR3 length equals 15 residues. CDR3 amino acids: CASSEIDRGGNEQFF. In DNA, the CDR3 is TGTGCCAGCAGCGAAATTGACAGGGGAGGAAATGAGCAGTTCTTC.

This clone was counted only a few times. The gene calls are TRBV7-9 and TRBJ2-5, with TRBD2 matching over 9 bases. Germline CDR1 and CDR2: SEHNR and FQNEAQ (reference sequence). The trim removed 5 bases at V and 5 bases at J, leaving 9 bases unmatched. The length of the CDR3 is 15 residues. In DNA, the CDR3 is TGTGCCAGCAGCCCTTGGCGGGGGGGCGAGGAGACCCAGTACTTC. Protein sequence: CASSPWRGGEETQYF.

The rearrangement joins TRBV9 to TRBJ1-1, with D tentatively TRBD1 (6 bases). The CDR3 spans 17 residues. CDR1 and CDR2 (germline): SGDLS, YYNGEE. Trimming removed 3 bases from V and 0 bases from J, with 18 bases in between. CDR3 loop: CASSAERGRLLNTEAFF. The CDR3 region has the DNA TGTGCCAGCAGCGCTGAACGGGGGCGATTGCTGAACACTGAAGCTTTCTTT.

This clone has just a few counts. The rearrangement uses TRBV30 and TRBJ2-1; D is undetermined. Germline V gene data show CDR1 as GTSNPN and CDR2 as SVGIG (reference sequence). The CDR3 totals 12 residues. Trimming shortened V by 1 base and J by 10 bases, and 11 bases separated the two germline ends. CDR3 protein: CAWSAPSGEQFF. The CDR3 DNA follows: TGTGCCTGGAGTGCCCCCTCTGGGGAGCAGTTCTTC.

There are a few counts of this clone. V is TRBV29-1 and J is TRBJ1-5; no definite D call. Per the germline V gene, CDR1 is SQVTM and CDR2 is ANQGSEA. This CDR3 contains 8 residues. In DNA form, the CDR3 reads TGCGACCGCGAGCCCCAGCATTTT. Amino acids: CDREPQHF.

This chain uses TRBV29-1 with TRBJ2-7; 7 bases map to TRBD1. Germline CDR1 is SQVTM and CDR2 is ANQGSEA. The CDR3 spans 14 residues. The V segment lost 7 bases and the J segment 3 bases; nucleotides outside the gene matches: 12. CDR3 loop: CSARQGLGLYEQYF. CDR3 coding DNA: TGCAGCGCACGACAGGGATTGGGGCTCTACGAGCAGTACTTC.

This clone was counted a few times. The rearrangement uses TRBV19 and TRBJ1-1; 8 positions match TRBD1. The CDR3 length is 16 residues. Trimming at V came to 2 bases and at J to 0 bases, leaving 5 bases not matched to a gene. Germline assignment: CDR1 LNHDA and CDR2 SQIVND (reference sequence). The CDR3 here is CASSIQGAKLNTEAFF. The CDR3 DNA is TGTGCCAGTAGTATACAGGGGGCAAAGTTGAACACTGAAGCTTTCTTT.

The chain is built from TRBV10-3 and TRBJ2-7; maybe TRBD2 (7 bases). Looked up from germline, CDR1 is ENHRY and CDR2 is SYGVKD. The CDR3 is 13 residues long. V dropped 3 bases and J dropped 7 bases, with 13 bases sitting between them. For the CDR3, the DNA is TGTGCCATCAGTGACGCGGGGGCGAGAGAGCAGTACTTC. Its translation is CAISDAGAREQYF.

The chain links TRBV7-6 to TRBJ2-1; 10 nucleotides line up with TRBD2. The germline gives CDR1 SGHVS, CDR2 FNYEAQ. After removal of 2 bases from V and 3 bases from J, the junction contained 1 base not matched to a gene. The CDR3 loop spans 15 amino acids. The chain's CDR3 is CASSLIAGGYNEQFF. The CDR3 nucleotides are TGTGCCAGCAGCTTAATAGCGGGGGGCTACAATGAGCAGTTCTTC.

As regards this clone: The sample contains more than one DNA sequence encoding this CDR3. The chain employs TRBV20-1 and TRBJ2-3; D gene uncertain. Germline loops: CDR1 DFQATT, CDR2 SNEGSKA (reference sequence). The V gene lost 3 bases and the J gene lost 6 bases, with 4 bases spanning the gap. The CDR3 consists of 10 residues. The CDR3 spells CSARSDTQYF. CDR3 DNA sequence: TGCAGTGCTAGGAGTGATACGCAGTATTTT.

The genes are TRBV30 and TRBJ1-4; possible D gene TRBD1, 6 bases. CDR1 is GTSNPN, CDR2 SVGIG, per germline (reference sequence). Trimming pared 2 bases from V and 4 bases from J, leaving 14 bases between. This CDR3 spans 15 amino acids. CDR3 sequence (DNA): TGTGCCTGGAGTCCCCAGGGACATTTTAATGAAAAACTGTTTTTT. Residues: CAWSPQGHFNEKLFF. Using reference TRBV30 and TRBJ1-4 for the parts outside the CDR3, the full variable domain is SQTIHQWPATLVQPVGSPLSLECTVEGTSNPNLYWYRQAAGRGLQLLFYSVGIGQISSEVPQNLSASRPQDRQFILSSKKLLLSDSGFYLCAWSPQGHFNEKLFFGSGTQLSVL.

V is TRBV28 and J is TRBJ1-6; no clear D. V was pared by 2 bases and J by 14 bases, with 7 bases between. CDR3 length: 11 residues. Germline-derived CDR1 and CDR2 are MDHEN and SYDVKM. CDR3 residues: CASSLDPTLHF. CDR3 DNA sequence: TGTGCCAGCAGTTTAGATCCCACCCTCCACTTT.

This clone occurred a few times. V gene TRBV5-4 combines with J gene TRBJ2-7, with 8 bases fitting TRBD1. CDR3 length: 13 amino acids. The germline V gene has CDR1 SGHNT and CDR2 YYREEE (reference sequence). V trimming: 4 bases; J trimming: 3 bases; junction bases outside the gene matches: 3. CDR3 loop: CASSVQGVYEQYF. The DNA of the CDR3 is TGTGCCAGCAGCGTACAGGGGGTCTACGAGCAGTACTTC.

The CDR3 DNA follows: TGTGCCAGCACCCAAGTGGGGGGCGTGAACACTGAAGCTTTCTTT. This translates into CASTQVGGVNTEAFF. The chain couples TRBV7-8 to TRBJ1-1, with a weak D call TRBD1 (6 bases). The germline CDR1 and CDR2 sequences are SGHVS and FQNEAQ. The CDR3 totals 15 residues. V shed 7 bases and J shed 0 bases, with 15 bases lying between them.

V is TRBV2 and J is TRBJ1-2; D is ambiguous. V was cut by 4 bases and J by 4 bases, with 16 bases left in between. Germline V gene lookup returns CDR1 SNHLY and CDR2 FYNNEI. The length of the CDR3 is 15 residues. This chain's CDR3 is CASSVIVADLYGYTF. In nucleotides, the CDR3 is TGTGCCAGCAGTGTTATAGTTGCGGACCTCTATGGCTACACCTTC.

V gene TRBV6-5 combines with J gene TRBJ1-2; 7 bases are shared with TRBD1. CDR1 and CDR2 from the germline V gene are MNHEY and SVGAGI. The CDR3 consists of 14 residues. Unmatched junction bases numbered 4, after V lost 2 bases and J lost 4 bases. The CDR3 reads CASSYSQGGYGYTF. As DNA, the CDR3 is TGTGCCAGCAGTTACAGCCAGGGGGGCTATGGCTACACCTTC.

This clone was counted only a few times. The V and J genes are TRBV7-8 and TRBJ1-1; D uncertain. From germline, CDR1 is SGHVS and CDR2 FQNEAQ. This CDR3 region has 12 residues. V was pared by 1 base and J by 7 bases, with 7 bases between. The CDR3 bases are TGTGCCAGCAGCTTAGTGAGGGATGAAGCTTTCTTT. Translated: CASSLVRDEAFF.

The rearrangement joins TRBV29-1 to TRBJ1-2, with D unclear. V lost 0 bases, J lost 7 bases, and 12 bases lay in between. Germline V gives CDR1 SQVTM, CDR2 ANQGSEA. The CDR3 is 13 amino acids. CDR3 region: CSVEDLRGGGYTF. The DNA for the CDR3 is TGCAGCGTTGAAGATTTACGGGGTGGTGGCTACACCTTC.

In its sample, this clone was seen a few times. The chain combines TRBV5-1 with TRBJ2-7; D gene uncertain. This CDR3 comprises 15 residues. V lost 0 bases to trimming and J lost 2 bases, with 12 bases between them. Germline V gives CDR1 SGHRS, CDR2 YFSETQ. The CDR3 nucleotides read TGCGCCAGCAGCTTGGAAGTAGATCCCCCCTACGAGCAGTACTTC. The encoded protein is CASSLEVDPPYEQYF.

J is TRBJ1-1 and V is TRBV7-9; TRBD1 is a possible D gene (6 bases). Trimming shortened V by 7 bases and J by 3 bases, and 12 bases separated the two germline ends. This CDR3 contains 13 residues. The germline gives CDR1 SEHNR, CDR2 FQNEAQ (reference sequence). The CDR3: CASIFRGDTEAFF. The CDR3 region has the DNA TGTGCCAGCATCTTTAGGGGGGACACTGAAGCTTTCTTT.

This clone was counted between two and nine times. The rearrangement uses TRBV12-5 and TRBJ2-2; D is perhaps TRBD1 or TRBD2 (5 bases each). Germline CDR1 and CDR2: LGHNT and FRNRAP. This CDR3 is 12 amino acids long. V was trimmed by 4 bases and J by 5 bases, leaving 5 bases between them. This CDR3 is CASGWGTGELFF. As DNA, the CDR3 is TGTGCTAGTGGTTGGGGGACCGGGGAGCTGTTTTTT. Complete variable domain (other parts from reference TRBV12-5 and TRBJ2-2): DARVTQTPRHKVTEMGQEVTMRCQPILGHNTVFWYRQTMMQGLELLAYFRNRAPLDDSGMPKDRFSAEMPDATLATLKIQPSEPRDSAVYFCASGWGTGELFFGEGSRLTVL.

This clone was found a few times. This chain connects TRBV2 to TRBJ1-1; maybe TRBD1 (5 bases). V shed 10 bases and J shed 8 bases, with 23 bases lying between them. CDR3 length: 14 amino acids. Germline V gene data show CDR1 as SNHLY and CDR2 as FYNNEI. In DNA, the CDR3 is TGTGCCACGTCAGGGACCCAGCGAGAGGGGGAAGCTTTCTTT. This codes for CATSGTQREGEAFF.

This clone was seen a handful of times. CDR3 coding DNA: TGTGCCAGCAGTTTGTCGGACTTTAGGGGTCCCGGGGAGCTGTTTTTT. Its translation: CASSLSDFRGPGELFF. The rearrangement joins TRBV28 to TRBJ2-2; D assignment may be TRBD1 or TRBD2 (5 bases each). The CDR3 consists of 16 residues. From germline, CDR1 is MDHEN and CDR2 SYDVKM. Trimming pared 3 bases from V and 6 bases from J, leaving 17 bases between. The full variable domain, in which reference TRBV28 and TRBJ2-2 provide the parts outside the CDR3, is DVKVTQSSRYLVKRTGEKVFLECVQDMDHENMFWYRQDPGLGLRLIYFSYDVKMKEKGDIPEGYSVSREKKERFSLILESASTNQTSMYLCASSLSDFRGPGELFFGEGSRLTVL.

This clone was counted between two and nine times. The chain carries TRBV7-9 and TRBJ2-3, with 11 nucleotides matching TRBD2. Trimming cost V 5 bases and J 1 base; bases outside gene matches: 5. The CDR3 is 16 residues long. Germline CDR1 and CDR2: SEHNR and FQNEAQ (reference sequence). Here the CDR3 reads CASSTRTSGRTDTQYF. The CDR3 DNA sequence: TGTGCCAGCAGCACTAGGACTAGCGGGCGCACAGATACGCAGTATTTT.

The V and J genes are TRBV23-1 and TRBJ1-1; 7 bases line up with TRBD1. TRBV23-1 is placed among ORFs of uncertain function. J was trimmed by 3 bases and V by 3 bases; bases with no gene match: 4. This CDR3 contains 14 residues. The CDR3: CASSHTTGDTEAFF. The CDR3 nucleotides are TGCGCCAGCAGTCACACAACAGGGGACACTGAAGCTTTCTTT.

This clone showed up just a few times. V usage is TRBV21-1 and J usage is TRBJ2-5; TRBD1, the table's D call, was not compared with the DNA. TRBV21-1 is assigned pseudogene status. This CDR3 comprises 15 residues. CDR3 in amino acids: CASSKGLSPRETQYF. CDR3 DNA: TGTGCCAGCAGCAAAGGATTGAGCCCCAGGGAGACCCAGTACTTC.

This clone was detected only a few times. The CDR3 coding sequence is TGTGCCAGCAGCAGATTAGACGAGCAGTACTTC. Its translation is CASSRLDEQYF. The chain recombines TRBV14 with TRBJ2-7; D ambiguous. Germline CDR1 reads SGHDN; CDR2 reads FVKESK. The V end was cut by 5 bases, the J end by 5 bases, with 7 bases between. CDR3 size: 11 residues.